This is a list of T cell receptor beta chains from one sample in a study of cytotoxic CD8 clonotypes in ibrutinib-treated CLL. Produced via immunoSEQ multiplex PCR; TCRdb's table is partial and in-frame only. This table holds around 140,000 clones, around 84% found once. Material: PBMCs, obtained after 36 months of ibrutinib treatment. These receptors all come from a human donor with chronic lymphocytic leukemia. Both conserved end residues are trimmed from each CDR3.

TRBJ2-5,TRBV2,12,ASSMDRGQETQY
TRBJ2-7,TRBV9,12,ASSRNTPPGEQY
TRBJ1-2,TRBV7-9,13,ASSPPGGGNYGYT
TRBJ2-3,TRBV5-6,17,ASSARLAGGPPREDTQY
TRBJ2-3,TRBV11-3,13,ASSPGTASTDTQY
TRBJ1-4,TRBV6-5,11,ASSYRPEEKLF
TRBJ1-4,TRBV30,14,AWSAWGGTGTEKLF
TRBJ2-7,TRBV4-1,12,ASSRTTRGQEQY
TRBJ2-7,TRBV29-1,9,SVAVSYEQY
TRBJ2-3,TRBV6-6,9,ASSSADTQY
TRBJ2-5,TRBV5-1,14,ASSPIPGLQGETQY
TRBJ1-2,TRBV30,13,AWSLPGPSNYGYT
TRBJ2-7,TRBV2,10,ASSARGYEQY
TRBJ2-3,TRBV5-1,14,ASSISSGGAEGTQY
TRBJ1-1,TRBV14,14,ASSQGGAGMNTEAF
TRBJ2-5,TRBV30,13,AWPGTSVLQETQY
TRBJ2-7,TRBV4-2,11,ASSQTAGALKY
TRBJ1-2,TRBV25-1,14,ASSDRGDMALYGYT
TRBJ1-1,TRBV6-6,13,ASSSNDRGRPEAF
TRBJ1-1,TRBV6-1,11,ASSEGLNTEAF
TRBJ2-1,TRBV4-1,13,ASSQSSWGYNEQF
TRBJ1-5,TRBV4-1,12,ASSQGRVNQPQH
TRBJ1-3,TRBV5-1,16,ASSRTGDNLPPGNTIY
TRBJ1-4,TRBV18,13,ASSPQGSPNEKLF
TRBJ2-5,TRBV30,13,AWSMGLAEQETQY
TRBJ1-3,TRBV5-1,13,ASSLGGTGGNTIY
TRBJ2-4,TRBV6-1,12,ASSEARREFIQY
TRBJ2-7,TRBV27,13,ASSPSSGTRGEQY
TRBJ2-5,TRBV5-1,12,ASSFRQGQETQY
TRBJ2-7,TRBV2,10,AGGGDAYEQY
TRBJ2-7,TRBV28,13,ASSLGTAGFYEQY
TRBJ1-2,TRBV5-1,11,ASSWTGGDGYT
TRBJ2-7,TRBV5-1,15,ASSLGVSGSGSYEQY
TRBJ1-4,TRBV6-5,12,ASSFMDSTEKLF
TRBJ2-1,TRBV9,14,ASSEASGISYNEQF
TRBJ2-3,TRBV19,12,ASNLGTTTDTQY
TRBJ2-6,TRBV6-1,12,ASSTPSGANVLT
TRBJ2-7,TRBV21-1,13,ASSKALNRLYEQY
TRBJ1-6,TRBV11-2,12,ASSSGTANSPLH
TRBJ2-7,TRBV4-1,12,ASSQLVGSYEQY